Detailed here is one T cell receptor (beta chain). CDR1 and CDR2 from the germline V gene are SGDLS and YYNGEE. CDR3 length: 15 amino acids. Trimming cost V 1 base and J 0 bases, with 11 bases left between them. TCRdb's table, derived via immunoSEQ multiplex PCR, lists solely in-frame clones and lacks some. The sample includes over 25,000 clones, 91% of them seen just once. The source of the sample is a study of T cell changes during pregnancy in multiple sclerosis. The chain links TRBV9 to TRBJ2-7; the D is unclear. This clonotype was sampled from a female donor in good health, enrolled as a control in a pregnancy study. Sequencing was performed on CD8+ T cells from peripheral blood mononuclear cells, taken in the second trimester of pregnancy. The CDR3 DNA is TGTGCCAGCAGCGTATCGTCTAGTGACTCCTACGAGCAGTACTTC. Translated: CASSVSSSDSYEQYF.